These 17 T cell receptor beta chains were all obtained from the same sample, sequenced in a study of blood T cells in healthy people across ages. Alongside a J-beta primer mix, a sample-barcoded 5' primer served in a second PCR lasting 7 to 11 cycles. TCRdb re-called the 5' RACE reads through MiXCR, storing one row per CDR3 protein. The sample includes about 1.1 million distinct CDR3 sequences, around two fifths of them seen just once. What was sequenced was blood. These receptors originate from a man aged 18 to 30 in good health.

The genes are TRBV11-1 and TRBJ1-4; D is undetermined. Germline CDR1 and CDR2: SGHAT and FQDESV (reference sequence). The CDR3 sequence is 15 residues long. Trimming pared 5 bases from V and 8 bases from J, leaving 18 bases between. The CDR3: CASSPDPRENEKLFF. In nucleotides, the CDR3 is TGTGCCAGCAGCCCGGACCCAAGGGAAAACGAAAAACTGTTTTTT.

A few counts support this clonotype. The rearrangement links TRBV12-3 or TRBV12-4 to TRBJ2-1, with 10 bases that match TRBD2. V was pared by 6 bases and J by 3 bases, with 5 bases of the junction left unmatched. There are 15 residues in the CDR3. The CDR3: CASRIAGGNYNEQFF. CDR3 nucleotide sequence: TGTGCCAGCAGGATAGCGGGGGGCAACTACAATGAGCAGTTCTTC.

This clonotype was seen a handful of times. The chain couples TRBV6-5 to TRBJ1-1; D unclear. Germline CDR1 reads MNHEY; CDR2 reads SVGAGI. V was pared by 6 bases and J by 4 bases, with 15 bases between. CDR3 length equals 14 residues. The CDR3 nucleotides read TGTGCCAGCAGCCGGGGTTTTCCAGCCACTGAAGCTTTCTTT. Translating it yields CASSRGFPATEAFF.

As concerns this clonotype: Sequence at one end of the junction differs from germline and may be a read error. V and J are TRBV12-3 or TRBV12-4 and TRBJ2-3, with TRBD2 matching 9 bases. This CDR3 is 16 amino acids long. The chain's CDR3 is CASRLAGAVSTDTQYF. Written as DNA, the CDR3 is TGTGCCAGCAGGTTAGCGGGGGCGGTTAGCACAGATACGCAGTATTTT.

This clonotype showed up just a few times. The chain combines TRBV6-2 or TRBV6-3 with TRBJ1-1; D gene uncertain. The CDR3 extends over 11 amino acids. Trimming took 7 bases from V and 7 from J, leaving 10 bases between them. Germline CDR1 is MNHEY and CDR2 is SVGEGT. CDR3 protein: CASTGLSEAFF. The CDR3 DNA reads TGTGCCAGCACGGGCCTAAGTGAAGCTTTCTTT.

The chain carries TRBV11-2 and TRBJ2-3; 9 bases align to TRBD2. This CDR3 has 17 residues. The junction had 10 bases not matched to a gene; V was cut back by 5 bases and J by 1 base. Germline V gives CDR1 SGHAT, CDR2 FQNNGV. The CDR3 sequence: CASSGGLAGTRTDTQYF. The DNA for the CDR3 is TGTGCCAGCAGCGGCGGTCTAGCGGGGACCCGCACAGATACGCAGTATTTT.

The V and J genes are TRBV20-1 and TRBJ1-4; D uncertain. CDR3 size: 14 residues. Trimming stripped 2 bases from V and 3 bases from J, with 10 bases between. Germline values: CDR1 DFQATT, CDR2 SNEGSKA (reference sequence). This CDR3 is CSARISQSNEKLFF. CDR3 sequence (DNA): TGCAGTGCTAGAATATCACAGTCTAATGAAAAACTGTTTTTT.

The V call is TRBV9, the J call TRBJ2-3, with 7 bases aligning to TRBD2. Per germline, CDR1 SGDLS and CDR2 YYNGEE. V was pared by 4 bases and J by 6 bases, with 8 bases of the junction left unmatched. This CDR3 comprises 14 residues. The CDR3: CASSPSGESDTQYF. CDR3 DNA: TGTGCCAGCAGCCCTAGCGGTGAGTCCGATACGCAGTATTTT.

The V and J genes are TRBV4-3 and TRBJ1-2; D not certain. Germline V gene lookup returns CDR1 LGHNA and CDR2 YSLEER. The CDR3 runs to 14 residues. Trimming left V 1 base short and J 3 bases short, with 9 bases between. As DNA, the CDR3 is TGCGCCAGCAGCCAAGGACACGGAGACTATGGCTACACCTTC. It translates to CASSQGHGDYGYTF.

This clonotype was detected only a few times. The CDR3 nucleotides are TGCAGTGCTAGAGTCCTAAGTGATCAGCCCCAGCATTTT. It encodes CSARVLSDQPQHF. The genes are TRBV20-1 and TRBJ1-5, with D unclear. V gave up 1 base and J gave up 5 bases, with 9 bases separating them. This CDR3 is built from 13 residues. Per the germline V gene, CDR1 is DFQATT and CDR2 is SNEGSKA (reference sequence).

This clonotype was observed a few times. This chain links TRBV20-1 with TRBJ2-5; TRBD1 aligns across 8 bases. With 5 bases clipped from V and 5 bases from J, the junction kept 7 bases outside the gene matches. Germline assignment: CDR1 DFQATT and CDR2 SNEGSKA (reference sequence). The CDR3 consists of 13 residues. Here the CDR3 reads CSAPPRGRETQYF. The CDR3 bases are TGCAGTGCTCCACCCAGGGGGCGTGAGACCCAGTACTTC.

About this clonotype: A read error may explain this, as a much larger clone is one base away. The chain recombines TRBV12-3 or TRBV12-4 with TRBJ1-2; tentative D call: TRBD1 (6 bases). The CDR3 contains 16 residues. V was cut by 6 bases and J by 7 bases, with 24 bases left in between. CDR3 protein: CASSPLTGKRSFGYTF. Here the CDR3 DNA reads TGTGCCAGCAGCCCTTTAACAGGGAAAAGGAGCTTTGGCTACACCTTC.

The chain couples TRBV6-2 or TRBV6-3 to TRBJ2-1; 7 bases agree with TRBD2. CDR1 and CDR2 (germline): MNHEY, SVGEGT. After removal of 5 bases from V and 10 bases from J, the junction contained 14 bases not matched to a gene. CDR3 length: 15 residues. This CDR3 reads CASSPTRFSSGEQFF. The CDR3 DNA reads as TGTGCCAGCAGTCCAACTCGCTTTTCTAGCGGAGAGCAGTTCTTC.

This clonotype was observed a handful of times. The chain combines TRBV20-1 with TRBJ1-6, with D hard to call. Trimming removed 2 bases at V and 7 bases at J, with 18 bases between. Per the germline V gene, CDR1 is DFQATT and CDR2 is SNEGSKA (reference sequence). The CDR3 has 16 amino acids. CDR3 coding DNA: TGCAGTGCTAGAAATGAATGGGCATTGGAGAATTCACCCCTCCACTTT. Translating gives CSARNEWALENSPLHF.

This clonotype was recorded a few times. This chain joins TRBV14 and TRBJ1-1, with D unresolved. Germline V gives CDR1 SGHDN, CDR2 FVKESK. This CDR3 region has 13 residues. V was clipped by 3 bases and J by 5 bases, with 10 bases between them. The CDR3 reads CASSQGFETEAFF. The CDR3 region has the DNA TGTGCCAGCAGCCAGGGATTTGAGACTGAAGCTTTCTTT.

The genes are TRBV27 and TRBJ2-3; 7 nucleotides agree with TRBD2. J was trimmed by 1 base and V by 1 base; bases with no gene match: 2. This CDR3 is 15 amino acids long. Germline V CDR1 and CDR2: MNHEY, SMNVEV (reference sequence). The chain's CDR3 is CASSLYAGGTDTQYF. In nucleotides, the CDR3 is TGTGCCAGCAGTTTATATGCGGGGGGCACAGATACGCAGTATTTT.

This clonotype has just a few counts. The genes are TRBV6-2 or TRBV6-3 and TRBJ1-2; 10 bases line up with TRBD1. V shed 6 bases, J shed 0 bases, and the junction held 7 bases outside the gene matches. The length of the CDR3 is 16 residues. Germline V gives CDR1 MNHEY, CDR2 SVGEGT. The CDR3 DNA sequence: TGTGCCAGCAGCCCCGGGACAGGGGAACCTAACTATGGCTACACCTTC. Protein: CASSPGTGEPNYGYTF.